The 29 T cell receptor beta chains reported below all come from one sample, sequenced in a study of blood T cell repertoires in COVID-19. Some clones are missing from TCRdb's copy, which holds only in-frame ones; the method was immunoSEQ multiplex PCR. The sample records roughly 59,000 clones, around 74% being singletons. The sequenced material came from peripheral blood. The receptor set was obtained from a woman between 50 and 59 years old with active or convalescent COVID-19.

CDR3 DNA sequence: TGTGCCAGCAGCTTAGGTGTAGCCGGTGAGCAGTTCTTC. It translates to CASSLGVAGEQFF. The genes are TRBV11-3 and TRBJ2-1; unclear D gene. With 1 base removed from V and 9 bases from J, the gap between germline ends came to 10 bases. CDR3 length: 13 amino acids. Germline V gene data show CDR1 as SGHNT and CDR2 as YENEEA.

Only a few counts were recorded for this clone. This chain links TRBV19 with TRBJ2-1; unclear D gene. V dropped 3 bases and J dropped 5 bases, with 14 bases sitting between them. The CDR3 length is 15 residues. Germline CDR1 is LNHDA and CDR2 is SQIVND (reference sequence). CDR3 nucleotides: TGTGCCAGTAGTATTGGCGCTCTAGAGCACAATGAGCAGTTCTTC. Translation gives CASSIGALEHNEQFF.

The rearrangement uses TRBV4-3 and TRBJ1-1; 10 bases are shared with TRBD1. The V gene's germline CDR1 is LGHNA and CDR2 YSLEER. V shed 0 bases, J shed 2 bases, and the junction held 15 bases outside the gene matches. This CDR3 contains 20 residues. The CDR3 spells CASSQEAPDRGRPENTEAFF. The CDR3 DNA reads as TGCGCCAGCAGCCAAGAAGCCCCCGACAGGGGGCGCCCGGAAAACACTGAAGCTTTCTTT.

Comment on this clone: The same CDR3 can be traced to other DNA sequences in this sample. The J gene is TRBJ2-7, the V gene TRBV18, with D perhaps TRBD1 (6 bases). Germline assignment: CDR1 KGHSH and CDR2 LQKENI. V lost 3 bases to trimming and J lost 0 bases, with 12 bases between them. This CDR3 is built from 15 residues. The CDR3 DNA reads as TGTGCCAGCTCACCCGGACAGCCCAGCTCCTACGAGCAGTACTTC. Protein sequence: CASSPGQPSSYEQYF.

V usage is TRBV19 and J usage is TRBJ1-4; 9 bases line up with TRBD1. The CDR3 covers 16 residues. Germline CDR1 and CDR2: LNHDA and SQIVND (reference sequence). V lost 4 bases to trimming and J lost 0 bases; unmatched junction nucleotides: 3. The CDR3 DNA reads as TGTGCCAGTAGTAGGGACAGGGCTACAACTAATGAAAAACTGTTTTTT. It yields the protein CASSRDRATTNEKLFF.

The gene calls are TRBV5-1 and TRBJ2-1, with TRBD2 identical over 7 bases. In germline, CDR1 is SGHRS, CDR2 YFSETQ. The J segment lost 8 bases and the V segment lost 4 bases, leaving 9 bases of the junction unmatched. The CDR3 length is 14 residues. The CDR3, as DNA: TGCGCCAGCAGCCCTCGGGGAGGGAGCGATGAGCAGTTCTTC. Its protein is CASSPRGGSDEQFF.

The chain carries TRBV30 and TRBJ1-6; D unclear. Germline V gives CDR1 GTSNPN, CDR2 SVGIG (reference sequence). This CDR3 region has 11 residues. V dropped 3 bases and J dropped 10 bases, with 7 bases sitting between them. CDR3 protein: CAWSRESPLHF. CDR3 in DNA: TGTGCCTGGAGCCGAGAATCACCCCTCCACTTT.

The CDR3 protein is CASSSLGRDSKSIMADTQYF. CDR3 nucleotides: TGTGCCAGCAGCTCACTGGGACGGGACAGCAAATCGATTATGGCAGATACGCAGTATTTT. The chain carries TRBV6-6 and TRBJ2-3; TRBD1 agrees at 7 bases. With V trimmed by 6 bases and J by 4 bases, 25 bases remained unmatched. CDR1 and CDR2 from the germline V gene are MNHNY and SVGAGI (reference sequence). The CDR3 sequence is 20 residues long.

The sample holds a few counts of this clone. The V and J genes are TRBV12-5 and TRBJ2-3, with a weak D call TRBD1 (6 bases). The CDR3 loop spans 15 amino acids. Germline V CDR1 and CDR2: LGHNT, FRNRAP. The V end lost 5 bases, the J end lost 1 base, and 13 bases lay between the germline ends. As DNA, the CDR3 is TGTGCTAGTGGTATCGGGACATCCCGCACAGATACGCAGTATTTT. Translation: CASGIGTSRTDTQYF.

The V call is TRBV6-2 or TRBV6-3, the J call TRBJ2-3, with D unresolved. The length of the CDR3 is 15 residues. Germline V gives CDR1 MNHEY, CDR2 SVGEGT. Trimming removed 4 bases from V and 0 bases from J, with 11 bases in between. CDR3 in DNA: TGTGCCAGCAGTTTACTGACGACTAGCACAGATACGCAGTATTTT. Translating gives CASSLLTTSTDTQYF.

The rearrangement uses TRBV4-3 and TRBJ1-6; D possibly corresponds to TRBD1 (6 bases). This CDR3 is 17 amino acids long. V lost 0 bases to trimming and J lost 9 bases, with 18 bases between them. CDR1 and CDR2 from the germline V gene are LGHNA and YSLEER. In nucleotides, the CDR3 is TGCGCCAGCAGCCAAGATCGATCCCAGGGGATCGGTTCACCCCTCCACTTT. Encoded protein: CASSQDRSQGIGSPLHF.

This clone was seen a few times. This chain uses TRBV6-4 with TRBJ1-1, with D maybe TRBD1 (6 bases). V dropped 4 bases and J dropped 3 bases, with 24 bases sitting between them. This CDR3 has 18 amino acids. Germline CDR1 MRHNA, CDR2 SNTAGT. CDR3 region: CASSVIVACRGNDTEAFF. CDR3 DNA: TGTGCCAGCAGTGTCATCGTAGCTTGCAGGGGTAATGACACTGAAGCTTTCTTT.

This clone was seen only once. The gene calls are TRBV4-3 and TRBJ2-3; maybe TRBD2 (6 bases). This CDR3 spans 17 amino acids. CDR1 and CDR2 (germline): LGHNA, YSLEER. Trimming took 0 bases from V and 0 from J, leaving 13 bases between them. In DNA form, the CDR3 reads TGCGCCAGCAGCCAAGAAACACTAGCTGGAAGCACAGATACGCAGTATTTT. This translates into CASSQETLAGSTDTQYF.

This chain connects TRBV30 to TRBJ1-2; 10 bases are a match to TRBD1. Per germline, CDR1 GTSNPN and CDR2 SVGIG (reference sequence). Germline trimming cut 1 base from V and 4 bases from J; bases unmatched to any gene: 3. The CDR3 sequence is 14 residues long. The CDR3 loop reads CAWSADRGFYGYTF. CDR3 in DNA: TGTGCCTGGAGTGCGGACAGGGGGTTCTATGGCTACACCTTC.

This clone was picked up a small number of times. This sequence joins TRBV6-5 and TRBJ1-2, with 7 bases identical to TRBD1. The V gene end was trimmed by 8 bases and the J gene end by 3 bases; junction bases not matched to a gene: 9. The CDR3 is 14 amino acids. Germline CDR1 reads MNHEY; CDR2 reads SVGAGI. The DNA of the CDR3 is TGTGCCAGCGGGAGGCAGGGGGATCACTATGGCTACACCTTC. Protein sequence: CASGRQGDHYGYTF.

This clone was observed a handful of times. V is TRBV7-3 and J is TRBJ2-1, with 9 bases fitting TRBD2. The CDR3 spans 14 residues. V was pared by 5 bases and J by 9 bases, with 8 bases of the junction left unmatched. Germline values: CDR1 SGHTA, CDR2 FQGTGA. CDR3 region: CASSPRGRASEQFF. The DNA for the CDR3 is TGTGCCAGCAGCCCCCGCGGGAGGGCCTCTGAGCAGTTCTTC.

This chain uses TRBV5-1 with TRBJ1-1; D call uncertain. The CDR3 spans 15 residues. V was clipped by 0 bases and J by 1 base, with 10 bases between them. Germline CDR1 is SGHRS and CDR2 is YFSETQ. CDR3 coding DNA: TGCGCCAGCAGCTTGGCTATCCGTCGGAACACTGAAGCTTTCTTT. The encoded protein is CASSLAIRRNTEAFF.

The CDR3 nucleotides are TGTGCCAGCAGCTTATCGGGAGCTCAAGATACGCAGTATTTT. It yields the protein CASSLSGAQDTQYF. This chain joins TRBV7-3 and TRBJ2-3; possibly TRBD2 for D (6 bases). The germline gives CDR1 SGHTA, CDR2 FQGTGA. This CDR3 spans 14 amino acids. V gave up 2 bases and J gave up 5 bases, with 11 bases separating them.

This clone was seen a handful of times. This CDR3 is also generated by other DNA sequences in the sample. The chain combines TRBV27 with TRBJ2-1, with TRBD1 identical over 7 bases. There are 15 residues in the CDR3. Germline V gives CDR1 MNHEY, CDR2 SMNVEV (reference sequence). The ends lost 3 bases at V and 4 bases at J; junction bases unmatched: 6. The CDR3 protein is CASSLTDRVYNEQFF. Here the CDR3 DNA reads TGTGCCAGCAGTTTGACTGACAGGGTTTACAATGAGCAGTTCTTC.

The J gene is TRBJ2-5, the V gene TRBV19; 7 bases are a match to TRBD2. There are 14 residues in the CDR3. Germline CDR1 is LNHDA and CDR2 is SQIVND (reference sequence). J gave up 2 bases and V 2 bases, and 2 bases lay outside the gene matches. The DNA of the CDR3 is TGTGCCAGTAGTATACAACTAGCGCAAGAGACCCAGTACTTC. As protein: CASSIQLAQETQYF.

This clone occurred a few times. DNA of the CDR3: TGTGCCAGCTCAGACAGGGGGCTCTCCTACGAGCAGTACTTC. Protein product: CASSDRGLSYEQYF. The V and J genes are TRBV18 and TRBJ2-7, with 10 bases that match TRBD1. V lost 5 bases, J lost 0 bases, and 1 base stayed unmatched. This CDR3 is built from 14 residues. Germline CDR1 is KGHSH and CDR2 is LQKENI.

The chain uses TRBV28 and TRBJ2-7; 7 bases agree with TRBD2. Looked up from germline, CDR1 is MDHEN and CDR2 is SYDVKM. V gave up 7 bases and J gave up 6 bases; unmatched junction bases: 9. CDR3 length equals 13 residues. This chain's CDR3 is CASKTGGPGEQYF. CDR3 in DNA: TGTGCCAGCAAGACGGGGGGACCGGGCGAGCAGTACTTC.

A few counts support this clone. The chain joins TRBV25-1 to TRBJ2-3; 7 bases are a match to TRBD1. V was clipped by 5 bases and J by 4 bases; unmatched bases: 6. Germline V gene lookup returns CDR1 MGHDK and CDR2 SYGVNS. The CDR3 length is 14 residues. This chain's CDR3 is CASSTVGQADTQYF. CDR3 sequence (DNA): TGTGCCAGCAGTACCGTCGGACAGGCAGATACGCAGTATTTT.

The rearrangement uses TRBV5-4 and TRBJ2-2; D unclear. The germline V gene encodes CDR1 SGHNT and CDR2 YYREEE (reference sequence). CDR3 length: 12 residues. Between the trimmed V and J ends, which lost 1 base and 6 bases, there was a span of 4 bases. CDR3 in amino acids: CASSLPAGELFF. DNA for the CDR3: TGTGCCAGCAGCTTGCCAGCCGGGGAGCTGTTTTTT.

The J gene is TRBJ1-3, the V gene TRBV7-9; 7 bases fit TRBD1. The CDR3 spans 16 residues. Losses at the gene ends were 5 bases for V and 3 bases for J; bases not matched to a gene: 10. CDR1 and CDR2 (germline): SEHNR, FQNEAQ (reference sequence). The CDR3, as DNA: TGTGCCAGCAGCCCAGGGACAGCGAGGGGTGGAAACACCATATATTTT. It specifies CASSPGTARGGNTIYF. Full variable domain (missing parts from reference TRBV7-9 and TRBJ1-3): DTGVSQNPRHKITKRGQNVTFRCDPISEHNRLYWYRQTLGQGPEFLTYFQNEAQLEKSRLLSDRFSAERPKGSFSTLEIQRTEQGDSAMYLCASSPGTARGGNTIYFGEGSWLTVV.

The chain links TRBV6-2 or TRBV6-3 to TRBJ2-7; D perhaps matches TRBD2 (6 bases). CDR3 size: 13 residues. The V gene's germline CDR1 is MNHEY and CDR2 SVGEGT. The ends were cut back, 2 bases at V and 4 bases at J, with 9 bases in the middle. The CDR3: CASSYPGVYEQYF. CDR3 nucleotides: TGTGCCAGCAGTTACCCGGGGGTTTACGAGCAGTACTTC.

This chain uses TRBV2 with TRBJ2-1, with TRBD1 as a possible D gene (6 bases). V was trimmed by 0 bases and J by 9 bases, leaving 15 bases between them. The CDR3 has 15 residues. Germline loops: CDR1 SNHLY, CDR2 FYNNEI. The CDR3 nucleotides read TGTGCCAGCAGTGAAGCGCTTAGGGGGATGGGTGAGCAGTTCTTC. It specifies CASSEALRGMGEQFF.

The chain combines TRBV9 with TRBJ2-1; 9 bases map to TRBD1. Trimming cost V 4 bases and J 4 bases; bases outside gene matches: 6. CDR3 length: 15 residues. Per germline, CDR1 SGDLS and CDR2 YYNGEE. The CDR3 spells CASSPRDRVYNEQFF. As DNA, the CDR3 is TGTGCCAGCAGCCCCCGGGACAGGGTTTACAATGAGCAGTTCTTC.

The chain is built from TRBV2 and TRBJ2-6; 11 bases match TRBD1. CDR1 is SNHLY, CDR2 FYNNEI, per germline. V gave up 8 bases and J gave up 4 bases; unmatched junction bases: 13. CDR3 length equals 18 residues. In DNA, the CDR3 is TGTGCCAGCCGTTCACCGGGACAGGGGGTGTGGGGGGCCAACGTCCTGACTTTC. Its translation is CASRSPGQGVWGANVLTF.